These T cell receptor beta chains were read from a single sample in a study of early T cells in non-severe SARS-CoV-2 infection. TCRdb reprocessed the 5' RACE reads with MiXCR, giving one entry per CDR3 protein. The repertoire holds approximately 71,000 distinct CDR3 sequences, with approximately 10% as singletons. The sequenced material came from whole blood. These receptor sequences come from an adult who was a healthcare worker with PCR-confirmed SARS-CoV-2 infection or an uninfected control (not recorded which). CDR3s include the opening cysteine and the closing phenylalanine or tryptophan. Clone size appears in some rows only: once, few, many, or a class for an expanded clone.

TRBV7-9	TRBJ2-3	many	CASSSQGSSTDTQYF
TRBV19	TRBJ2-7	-	CASSVSGTGIYEQYF
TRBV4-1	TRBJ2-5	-	CASSQHRAGETQYF
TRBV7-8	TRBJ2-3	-	CASSLGVYRTRGTDTQYF
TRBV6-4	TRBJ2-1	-	CASSDSAVSSYNEQFF
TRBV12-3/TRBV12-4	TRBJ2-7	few	CASSPGFYEQYF
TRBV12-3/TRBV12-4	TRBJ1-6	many	CASSDAAQTNNSPLHF
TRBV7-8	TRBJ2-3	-	CASSPRTPPAGVVQDTQYF
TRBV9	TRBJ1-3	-	CASSGRLQAPGNTIYF
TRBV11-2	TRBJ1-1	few	CASSLGDTKNTEAFF
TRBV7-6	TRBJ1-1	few	CASSLTQGREAFF
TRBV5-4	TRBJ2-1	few	CASSLGGRAANEQFF
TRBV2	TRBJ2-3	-	CASSASAVQNLIHTQYF
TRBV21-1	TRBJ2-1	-	CASSKGDSSSSYNEQFF
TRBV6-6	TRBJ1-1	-	CASSLRWNTEAFF
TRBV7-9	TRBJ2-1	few	CASLETRGPNEQFF
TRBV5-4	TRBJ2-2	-	CASSSQANTGELFF
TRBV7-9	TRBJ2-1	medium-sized	CASSEGLAGGTNEQFF
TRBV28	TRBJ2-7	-	CASSGTPGPLNLQYF
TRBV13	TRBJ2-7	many	CASSLGGAFTYEQYF
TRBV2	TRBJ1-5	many	CASSKTLPNQPQHF
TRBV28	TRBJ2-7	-	CASSWDPGSYEQYF
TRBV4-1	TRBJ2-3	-	CASSQTGQFGYTQYF
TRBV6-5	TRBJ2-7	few	CASSLRQGGYEQYF
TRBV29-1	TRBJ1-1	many	CSVDGGLSEAFF
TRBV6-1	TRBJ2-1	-	CASSESLVGYNEQFF
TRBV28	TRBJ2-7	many	CASSWGQGAAYEQYF
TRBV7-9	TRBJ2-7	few	CASTPPASGRIYEQYF
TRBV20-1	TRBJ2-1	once	CSARVEMSGTYNEQFF
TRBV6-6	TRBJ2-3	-	CASSYMWLAGSEDTQYF
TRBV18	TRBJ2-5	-	CASSHLSQETQYF
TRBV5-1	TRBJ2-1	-	CASSYGTRVYNEQFF
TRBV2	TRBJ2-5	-	CATGGGTETQYF
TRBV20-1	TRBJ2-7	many	CSARTPMEAGEREQYF
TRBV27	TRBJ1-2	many	CASSLTYRDNYGYTF
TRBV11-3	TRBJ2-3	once	CASSLGSSGPDTQYF
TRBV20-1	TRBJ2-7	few	CSAVPHGGPAYEQYF
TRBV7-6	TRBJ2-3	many	CASSPGNWDTDTQYF
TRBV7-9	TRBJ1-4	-	CASSSRYDEKLFF
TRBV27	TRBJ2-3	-	CASRAQGRTQYF
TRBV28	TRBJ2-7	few	CASTTTGTGRYEQYF
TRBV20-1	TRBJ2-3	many	CSARLGTTRTDTQYF
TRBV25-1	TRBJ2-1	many	CATRLAGFYNEQFF
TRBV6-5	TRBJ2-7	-	CASSYWSGFNEQYF
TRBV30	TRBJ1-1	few	CAWSPDRNTEAFF
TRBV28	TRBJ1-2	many	CASSPGQGSVYYGYTF
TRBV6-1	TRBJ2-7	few	CASRVLAGATPYEQYF
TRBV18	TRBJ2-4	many	CASSRGQGGSYAKNIQYF